The 2 T cell receptor beta chains below all came from one sample that was sequenced in a study of T cell changes during pregnancy in multiple sclerosis. The repertoire was sequenced with immunoSEQ multiplex PCR; TCRdb's copy has only in-frame clones and lacks some. The data contain under 55,000 clones, approximately 90% of them singletons. The sequencing here drew on CD8+ T cells from peripheral blood mononuclear cells, taken after pregnancy. All receptors come from a female donor with multiple sclerosis, enrolled in a pregnancy study.

The CDR3 DNA reads TGTGCCAGCAGCGTAGGGGGCGGGGGGGATCCCTACGAGCAGTACTTC. This translates into CASSVGGGGDPYEQYF. V and J are TRBV9 and TRBJ2-7; 9 positions match TRBD2. The V segment lost 0 bases and the J segment 2 bases; nucleotides outside the gene matches: 6. Germline assignment: CDR1 SGDLS and CDR2 YYNGEE. The CDR3 spans 16 residues.

This clone was seen only once. The chain combines TRBV27 with TRBJ2-1, with TRBD2 matching over 9 bases. Germline lookup yields CDR1 MNHEY and CDR2 SMNVEV (reference sequence). The CDR3 is 14 amino acids. The V gene end was trimmed by 6 bases and the J gene end by 4 bases; junction bases not matched to a gene: 4. CDR3: CASRLAGGYNEQFF. The CDR3 bases are TGTGCCAGCAGGTTGGCGGGAGGGTACAATGAGCAGTTCTTC.